The 27 T cell receptor beta chains below come from one sample, sequenced in a study of T cells expressing NK-cell markers. TCRdb reprocessed the 5' RACE reads, with one entry per CDR3 protein and no DNA. This sample contains roughly 150,000 distinct CDR3 sequences. Sequenced material: blood T cells: a sorted CD56 or NKG2C T cell subset, CD4+ or CD8+ T cells, or bulk PBMC T cells (not recorded which). The receptors originated from a man aged 18-70 years in good health.

This chain links TRBV2 with TRBJ1-4; the D call from TCRdb, TRBD1, cannot be confirmed without DNA. The V gene's germline CDR1 is SNHLY and CDR2 FYNNEI. The CDR3 is 16 residues long. This CDR3 is CASSDVEGATNEKLFF.

The chain links TRBV7-8 to TRBJ2-7; TCRdb gives TRBD2 as the D gene, but with no DNA this cannot be confirmed. The CDR3 runs 14 residues. From germline, CDR1 is SGHVS and CDR2 FQNEAQ. The CDR3 loop reads CASSLDGGNYEQYF.

The chain combines TRBV29-1 with TRBJ2-3; the TCRdb call, TRBD1, lacks DNA for checking. The CDR3 sequence is 14 residues long. The germline gives CDR1 SQVTM, CDR2 ANQGSEA. The CDR3 reads CSVEQGRGTDTQYF.

The gene calls are TRBV9 and TRBJ2-6; TCRdb designates TRBD1, a call that cannot be tested without DNA. This CDR3 is built from 16 residues. The germline gives CDR1 SGDLS, CDR2 YYNGEE. CDR3: CASSPNRGRGANVLTF.

V and J are TRBV5-5 and TRBJ1-1. The germline V gene has CDR1 SGHKS and CDR2 YYEKEE (reference sequence). The CDR3 is 14 amino acids. The CDR3 sequence: CASSSLYGNTEAFF.

The rearrangement links TRBV2 to TRBJ2-7; TCRdb reports TRBD1, a call that lacks DNA to check it against. Germline V gene data show CDR1 as SNHLY and CDR2 as FYNNEI. This CDR3 comprises 15 residues. This CDR3 is CASTEGTGWTYEQYF.

The chain has TRBV20-1 and TRBJ2-1; TCRdb's D gene call, TRBD2, goes unchecked for lack of DNA. The germline V gene has CDR1 DFQATT and CDR2 SNEGSKA (reference sequence). The CDR3 runs 15 residues. CDR3 region: CSASPLRGGWNEQFF.

The chain joins TRBV7-9 to TRBJ2-5; TCRdb's assignment of TRBD1 cannot be checked, as there is no DNA. The CDR3 loop spans 15 amino acids. Germline values: CDR1 SEHNR, CDR2 FQNEAQ (reference sequence). The CDR3: CASSSIDSLQETQYF.

The chain joins TRBV5-6 to TRBJ2-7; TCRdb lists TRBD2, though no DNA is available to test this call. Looked up from germline, CDR1 is SGHDT and CDR2 is YYEEEE. This CDR3 region has 14 residues. CDR3: CASSLAGRDYEQYF.

The gene calls are TRBV3-1 and TRBJ2-2. CDR3 length: 18 residues. CDR1 LGHDT and CDR2 YNNKEL come from the germline V gene (reference sequence). CDR3: CASSQDHAGRPNTGELFF.

V usage is TRBV12-3 or TRBV12-4 and J usage is TRBJ1-2. The CDR3 length is 13 residues. CDR3 residues: CASSFFLNYGYTF.

J is TRBJ2-7 and V is TRBV29-1; TCRdb gives TRBD1 as the D gene, but with no DNA this cannot be confirmed. In germline, CDR1 is SQVTM, CDR2 ANQGSEA. The CDR3 covers 13 residues. The CDR3: CSVGQGSAYEQYF.

V is TRBV14 and J is TRBJ2-3; lacking DNA, the TRBD1 call made by TCRdb goes unchecked. Looked up from germline, CDR1 is SGHDN and CDR2 is FVKESK. The CDR3 totals 13 residues. The CDR3: CASSGFPGDTQYF. The full variable domain, rest sourced from reference TRBV14 and TRBJ2-3, is EAGVTQFPSHSVIEKGQTVTLRCDPISGHDNLYWYRRVMGKEIKFLLHFVKESKQDESGMPNNRFLAERTGGTYSTLKVQPAELEDSGVYFCASSGFPGDTQYFGPGTRLTVL.

The chain has TRBV6-1 and TRBJ1-5; the TCRdb D gene call, TRBD1, has no DNA to confirm it. Germline CDR1 and CDR2: MNHNS and SASEGT. The CDR3 sequence is 13 residues long. The CDR3 loop reads CATRGGLGQPQHF.

The chain recombines TRBV5-6 with TRBJ1-1. The CDR3 sequence is 16 residues long. Per the germline V gene, CDR1 is SGHDT and CDR2 is YYEEEE. The CDR3 protein is CASSLLMAYTNTEAFF.

This chain connects TRBV7-9 to TRBJ2-2; the TRBD2 assignment by TCRdb is unverifiable without DNA. This CDR3 comprises 16 residues. Germline CDR1 and CDR2: SEHNR and FQNEAQ (reference sequence). The CDR3 loop is CASSLGSLDYTGELFF.

This chain connects TRBV19 to TRBJ2-3; TCRdb returns TRBD2, unconfirmable since there is no DNA. This CDR3 is 16 amino acids long. Germline V gene sequence: CDR1 LNHDA, CDR2 SQIVND (reference sequence). CDR3 region: CASSLLLAASTDTQYF. Filled out from reference TRBV19 and TRBJ2-3, the complete variable domain reads DGGITQSPKYLFRKEGQNVTLSCEQNLNHDAMYWYRQDPGQGLRLIYYSQIVNDFQKGDIAEGYSVSREKKESFPLTVTSAQKNPTAFYLCASSLLLAASTDTQYFGPGTRLTVL.

V is TRBV4-2 and J is TRBJ1-1; TCRdb gives TRBD1 as the D gene, but with no DNA this cannot be confirmed. Germline V gene data show CDR1 as LGHNA and CDR2 as YNFKEQ. The CDR3 is 15 amino acids. The CDR3: CASSQDTGGNTEAFF.

The chain is built from TRBV7-6 and TRBJ2-2; there is no DNA to check the TCRdb D call of TRBD1. The CDR3 consists of 15 residues. Germline CDR1 and CDR2: SGHVS and FNYEAQ. This chain's CDR3 is CASSLVGPGTGELFF.

The genes are TRBV28 and TRBJ2-1; TCRdb gives TRBD1 as the D gene, but with no DNA this cannot be confirmed. The CDR3 has 13 residues. The germline gives CDR1 MDHEN, CDR2 SYDVKM. CDR3 sequence: CASSLSGAGEQFF. Full variable domain (rest looked up from reference TRBV28 and TRBJ2-1): DVKVTQSSRYLVKRTGEKVFLECVQDMDHENMFWYRQDPGLGLRLIYFSYDVKMKEKGDIPEGYSVSREKKERFSLILESASTNQTSMYLCASSLSGAGEQFFGPGTRLTVL.

The CDR3 spells CASSLSLGQYTDTQYF. V usage is TRBV27 and J usage is TRBJ2-3; the TCRdb call, TRBD1, lacks DNA for checking. This CDR3 contains 16 residues. Germline CDR1 is MNHEY and CDR2 is SMNVEV (reference sequence).

This chain connects TRBV6-2 or TRBV6-3 to TRBJ2-1; the TRBD1 assignment by TCRdb is unverifiable without DNA. The CDR3 length is 15 residues. Germline V gene lookup returns CDR1 MNHEY and CDR2 SVGEGT. CDR3: CASSPSGTGNNEQFF.

This chain joins TRBV20-1 and TRBJ1-2. The germline V gene encodes CDR1 DFQATT and CDR2 SNEGSKA (reference sequence). The CDR3 consists of 11 residues. CDR3 sequence: CSARNGYGYTF.

This sequence joins TRBV19 and TRBJ2-1. The CDR3 has 15 residues. Germline V gives CDR1 LNHDA, CDR2 SQIVND (reference sequence). The CDR3: CASSIVSTRYNEQFF. The complete variable domain, with remaining parts taken from reference TRBV19 and TRBJ2-1, reads DGGITQSPKYLFRKEGQNVTLSCEQNLNHDAMYWYRQDPGQGLRLIYYSQIVNDFQKGDIAEGYSVSREKKESFPLTVTSAQKNPTAFYLCASSIVSTRYNEQFFGPGTRLTVL.

This sequence joins TRBV15 and TRBJ2-3; no DNA is available, so the TRBD1 call from TCRdb remains unchecked. Per the germline V gene, CDR1 is LNHNV and CDR2 is YYDKDF (reference sequence). This CDR3 is 15 amino acids long. This CDR3 reads CATQGRRGPGDTQYF. Together with reference TRBV15 and TRBJ2-3, the CDR3 gives the full variable domain: DAMVIQNPRYQVTQFGKPVTLSCSQTLNHNVMYWYQQKSSQAPKLLFHYYDKDFNNEADTPDNFQSRRPNTSFCFLDIRSPGLGDTAMYLCATQGRRGPGDTQYFGPGTRLTVL.

The chain carries TRBV20-1 and TRBJ1-2; the D gene TCRdb calls, TRBD1, cannot be checked with no DNA. This CDR3 has 13 amino acids. In germline, CDR1 is DFQATT, CDR2 SNEGSKA (reference sequence). This chain's CDR3 is CSPTVPGEYGYTF.

J is TRBJ2-7 and V is TRBV7-3; TCRdb calls TRBD1, which cannot be checked without DNA. The length of the CDR3 is 15 residues. Germline values: CDR1 SGHTA, CDR2 FQGTGA. CDR3 region: CASSYTGGAREEQYF.